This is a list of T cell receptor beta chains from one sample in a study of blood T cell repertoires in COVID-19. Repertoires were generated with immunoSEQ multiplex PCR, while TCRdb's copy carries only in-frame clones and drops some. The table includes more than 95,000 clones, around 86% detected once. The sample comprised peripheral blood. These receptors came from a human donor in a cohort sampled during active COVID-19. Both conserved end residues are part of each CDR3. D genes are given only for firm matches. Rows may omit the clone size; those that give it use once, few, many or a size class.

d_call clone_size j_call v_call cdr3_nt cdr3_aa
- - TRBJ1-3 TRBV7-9 TGTGCCAGCAGCTTAGGGGGGCCTGGAGGAAACACCATATATTTT CASSLGGPGGNTIYF
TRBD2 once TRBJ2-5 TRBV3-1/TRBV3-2 TGTGCCAGCAGCCAGGACTTACAAGCGGGAGGGGTAGAGACCCAGTACTTC CASSQDLQAGGVETQYF
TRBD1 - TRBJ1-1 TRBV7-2 TGTGCCAGCAGCTTATTGGACAGGATGAACACTGAAGCTTTCTTT CASSLLDRMNTEAFF
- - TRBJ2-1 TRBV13 TGTGCCAGCAGCTTAGGGACTACCCAATACAATGAGCAGTTCTTC CASSLGTTQYNEQFF
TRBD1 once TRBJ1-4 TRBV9 TGTGCCAGCAGCGCCCAGCGACAGGGAAGAGAAAAACTGTTTTTT CASSAQRQGREKLFF
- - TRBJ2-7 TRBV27 TGTGCCAGCCAAGGGAGTTACGAGCAGTACTTC CASQGSYEQYF
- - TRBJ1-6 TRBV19 TGTGCCAGTAGTATGCGCCAGGGCTCGTATAATTCACCCCTCCACTTT CASSMRQGSYNSPLHF
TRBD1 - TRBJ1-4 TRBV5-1 TGCGCCAGCAGCGGGGGACAGCCAAGGGAAAAACTGTTTTTT CASSGGQPREKLFF
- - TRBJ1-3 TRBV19 TGTGCCAGTATATCGGTTGGCTCTGGAAACACCATATATTTT CASISVGSGNTIYF
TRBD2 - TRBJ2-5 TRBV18 TGTGCCAGCTCACCGGGACTAGGCTGGGAGACCCAGTACTTC CASSPGLGWETQYF
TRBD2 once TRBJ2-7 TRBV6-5 TGTGCCACCCAGCGGGGGTGGACGGACTCCTACGAGCAGTACTTC CATQRGWTDSYEQYF
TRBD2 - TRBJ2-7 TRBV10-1 TGCGCCAGCAGCGAGACTAGCGGGAGAAACGACGAGCAGTACTTC CASSETSGRNDEQYF
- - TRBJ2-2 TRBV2 TGTGCCAGCAGTGAAGCGAGACTGAACACCGGGGAGCTGTTTTTT CASSEARLNTGELFF
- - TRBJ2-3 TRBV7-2 TGTGCCAGCAGCTCTAGGACAATAGTGACAGATACGCAGTATTTT CASSSRTIVTDTQYF
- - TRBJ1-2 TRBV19 TGTGCCAGTAATACACGAGGCGGCGGCTACACCTTC CASNTRGGGYTF
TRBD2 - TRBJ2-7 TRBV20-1 TGCAGTGCTAGTCGACTAGCGGTGGCCTCCTACGAGCAGTACTTC CSASRLAVASYEQYF
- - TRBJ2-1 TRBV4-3 TGCGCCAGCAGCCTCTCTAGGGGCTCCTACAATGAGCAGTTCTTC CASSLSRGSYNEQFF
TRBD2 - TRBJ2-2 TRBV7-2 TGTGCCAGCAGCTCTAGCGGGAGGGCCGGCACCGGGGAGCTGTTTTTT CASSSSGRAGTGELFF
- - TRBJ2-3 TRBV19 TGTGCCAGTAGTAGGGTAGCACGACAGGCTGGGACAGATACGCAGTATTTT CASSRVARQAGTDTQYF
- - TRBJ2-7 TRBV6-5 TGTGCCAGCAGAGACAGGCTTTCGGGTTCCGAGCAGTACTTC CASRDRLSGSEQYF
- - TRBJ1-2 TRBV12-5 TGTGCTAGTGGTTTGGTACCCAGGGACTATGGCTACACCTTC CASGLVPRDYGYTF
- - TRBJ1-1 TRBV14 TGTGCCAGCAGCCAACCGTTTGGAGGCACTGAAGCTTTCTTT CASSQPFGGTEAFF